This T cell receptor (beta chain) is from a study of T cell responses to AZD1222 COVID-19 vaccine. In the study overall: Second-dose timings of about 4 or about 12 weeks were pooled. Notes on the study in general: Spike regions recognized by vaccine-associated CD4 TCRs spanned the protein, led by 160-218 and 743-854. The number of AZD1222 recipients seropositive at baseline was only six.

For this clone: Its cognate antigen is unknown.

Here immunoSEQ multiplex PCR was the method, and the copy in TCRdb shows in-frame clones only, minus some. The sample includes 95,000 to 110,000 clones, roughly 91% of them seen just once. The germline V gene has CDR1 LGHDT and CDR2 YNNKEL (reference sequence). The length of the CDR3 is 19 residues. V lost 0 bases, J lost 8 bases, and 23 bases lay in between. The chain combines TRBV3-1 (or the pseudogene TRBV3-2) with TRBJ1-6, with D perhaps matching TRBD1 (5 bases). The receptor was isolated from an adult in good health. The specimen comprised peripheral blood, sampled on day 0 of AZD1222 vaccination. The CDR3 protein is CASSQDRSRAGLGYSPLHF. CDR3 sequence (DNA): TGTGCCAGCAGCCAAGATCGTAGCAGGGCAGGGCTTGGGTATTCACCCCTCCACTTT.